What follows are 20 T cell receptor beta chains derived from one specimen sequenced in a study of neurological immune-mediated disorders (dated 2019 in TCRdb). Library preparation used 5' RACE. TCRdb shows the sequencer as Illumina HiSeq 2500. TCRdb handled the public reads itself, with Q25 trimming in fastp and clone calling in MiXCR, and kept productive beta chains. Rows are combined by CDR3 protein, so each entry shows the most common genes and DNA. The sample table shows about 41,000 distinct CDR3 sequences, and roughly 15% are seen once. The ten top clones hold roughly 3.5% of the sample. Source material: CD4+ T cells from blood. These receptors came from a woman in her sixties with HTLV-1-associated myelopathy (HAM/TSP).

This clonotype was seen repeatedly, ten times or more. This sequence joins TRBV6-5 and TRBJ1-6, with TRBD1 as a possible D gene (5 bases). CDR1 is MNHEY and CDR2 is SVGAGI in the germline V gene. The CDR3 has 15 residues. The V and J ends lost 6 bases and 7 bases respectively, with 16 bases between them. The CDR3 loop reads CASSPRRDGNSPLHF. Written as DNA, the CDR3 is TGTGCCAGCAGCCCACGTCGGGACGGGAATTCACCCCTCCACTTT.

This clonotype was seen many times. This rearrangement joins TRBV5-1 to TRBJ2-7; D is undetermined. Trimming cost V 4 bases and J 7 bases, with 21 bases left between them. Germline CDR1 and CDR2: SGHRS and YFSETQ. CDR3 length: 15 residues. Written as DNA, the CDR3 is TGCGCCAGCAGCCCCTGGGTTGAGGACCCGGGTGAGCAGTACTTC. Amino acid sequence: CASSPWVEDPGEQYF.

At least ten counts were recorded for this clonotype. The rearrangement uses TRBV5-1 and TRBJ2-7; the D gene is possibly TRBD1 (6 bases). V gave up 2 bases and J gave up 3 bases, with 9 bases separating them. Per germline, CDR1 SGHRS and CDR2 YFSETQ. The CDR3 length is 13 residues. The CDR3: CASSFTGFYEQYF. The DNA for the CDR3 is TGCGCCAGCAGCTTCACAGGGTTCTACGAGCAGTACTTC.

This clonotype has a count of ten or more. This sequence joins TRBV20-1 and TRBJ2-1; TRBD2 agrees at 10 bases. This CDR3 spans 16 amino acids. J was trimmed by 4 bases and V by 5 bases; bases with no gene match: 11. In germline, CDR1 is DFQATT, CDR2 SNEGSKA (reference sequence). As DNA, the CDR3 is TGCAGTGCTCTTCGGCCTCTAGCGGGGGAATACAATGAGCAGTTCTTC. This encodes CSALRPLAGEYNEQFF.

The chain carries TRBV10-3 and TRBJ2-3; 7 nucleotides align to TRBD1. The CDR3 contains 15 residues. The germline gives CDR1 ENHRY, CDR2 SYGVKD. The ends lost 6 bases at V and 0 bases at J; junction bases unmatched: 6. The CDR3 sequence: CAIRGQKTSTDTQYF. The CDR3 DNA sequence: TGTGCCATCAGGGGACAGAAAACTAGCACAGATACGCAGTATTTT.

This chain joins TRBV29-1 and TRBJ2-1, with a possible D match to TRBD1 (5 bases). The length of the CDR3 is 13 residues. Trimming removed 6 bases from V and 3 bases from J, with 12 bases in between. Germline V gives CDR1 SQVTM, CDR2 ANQGSEA. The CDR3 region has the DNA TGCAGCGTAGATTTGGGGCTCTACAATGAGCAGTTCTTC. Amino acid sequence: CSVDLGLYNEQFF.

In its sample, this clonotype was seen many times. This chain uses TRBV12-3 or TRBV12-4 with TRBJ2-7; 7 nucleotides match TRBD2. V shed 5 bases, J shed 9 bases, and the junction held 10 bases outside the gene matches. The CDR3 extends over 13 amino acids. This CDR3 reads CASSPGEGRRQYF. In nucleotides, the CDR3 is TGTGCCAGCAGTCCCGGGGAGGGGCGGCGGCAGTACTTC.

This clonotype was seen many times. The V call is TRBV12-3 or TRBV12-4, the J call TRBJ1-1; D gene uncertain. Trimming left V 0 bases short and J 6 bases short, with 8 bases between. The CDR3 is 13 residues long. Written as DNA, the CDR3 is TGTGCCAGCAGTTTAGCTGTTCTGGCTGAAGCTTTCTTT. Its protein is CASSLAVLAEAFF.

In its sample, this clonotype was seen many times. The rearrangement joins TRBV20-1 to TRBJ1-1; 7 bases agree with TRBD1. V trimming: 6 bases; J trimming: 0 bases; junction bases outside the gene matches: 7. Germline loops: CDR1 DFQATT, CDR2 SNEGSKA (reference sequence). The CDR3 loop spans 14 amino acids. CDR3: CSAMTGQMNTEAFF. CDR3 DNA sequence: TGCAGTGCAATGACAGGGCAGATGAACACTGAAGCTTTCTTT.

Many counts were recorded for this clonotype. The V gene is TRBV5-1, the J gene TRBJ2-3; 14 bases align to TRBD2. Germline CDR1 SGHRS, CDR2 YFSETQ. This CDR3 has 17 amino acids. The V segment lost 0 bases and the J segment 2 bases; nucleotides outside the gene matches: 2. This CDR3 is CASSLGLAGGNTDTQYF. CDR3 coding DNA: TGCGCCAGCAGCTTGGGACTAGCGGGGGGGAACACAGATACGCAGTATTTT.

This clonotype was picked up many times. This chain uses TRBV5-1 with TRBJ2-3; D uncertain. Germline V gives CDR1 SGHRS, CDR2 YFSETQ. The germline V and J ends were trimmed by 2 bases and 1 base, with 5 bases remaining between them. CDR3 length equals 13 residues. CDR3 loop: CASSFQRTDTQYF. CDR3 nucleotide sequence: TGCGCCAGCAGCTTCCAGCGCACAGATACGCAGTATTTT.

Many counts were recorded for this clonotype. The rearrangement uses TRBV2 and TRBJ2-3; D gene ambiguous. The CDR3 totals 14 residues. Germline V lookup: CDR1 SNHLY, CDR2 FYNNEI. The V and J ends lost 3 bases and 2 bases respectively, with 9 bases between them. The CDR3 bases are TGTGCCAGCAGTGATTTGGGATTCACAGATACGCAGTATTTT. Its translation is CASSDLGFTDTQYF.

This clonotype has at least ten counts. CDR3 protein: CASDRGRGFNQPQHF. In nucleotides, the CDR3 is TGTGCCAGCGATCGTGGCAGGGGATTCAATCAGCCCCAGCATTTT. V usage is TRBV2 and J usage is TRBJ1-5; possible D gene TRBD1, 6 bases. V lost 8 bases and J lost 3, with 17 bases in between. Germline CDR1 is SNHLY and CDR2 is FYNNEI. This CDR3 contains 15 residues.

This clonotype occurred many times. CDR3 region: CASSLVQGHDYGYTF. The CDR3 coding sequence is TGCGCCAGCAGCTTGGTACAGGGACACGACTATGGCTACACCTTC. V usage is TRBV5-1 and J usage is TRBJ1-2; tentative D call: TRBD1 (6 bases). V was cut by 0 bases and J by 3 bases, with 12 bases left in between. This CDR3 has 15 amino acids. Germline V gives CDR1 SGHRS, CDR2 YFSETQ. Looking up the rest from reference TRBV5-1 and TRBJ1-2 gives the full variable domain: KAGVTQTPRYLIKTRGQQVTLSCSPISGHRSVSWYQQTPGQGLQFLFEYFSETQRNKGNFPGRFSGRQFSNSRSEMNVSTLELGDSALYLCASSLVQGHDYGYTFGSGTRLTVV.

In its sample, this clonotype was seen many times. The rearrangement joins TRBV20-1 to TRBJ2-7; possible D gene TRBD1, 5 bases. V was clipped by 0 bases and J by 4 bases, with 16 bases between them. The CDR3 loop spans 15 amino acids. CDR1 is DFQATT and CDR2 is SNEGSKA in the germline V gene (reference sequence). The DNA of the CDR3 is TGCAGTGCTAGAGAGTTAGGGGCTCCATGGTACGAGCAGTACTTC. Amino acids: CSARELGAPWYEQYF.

The J gene is TRBJ1-1, the V gene TRBV28; D uncertain. Per germline, CDR1 MDHEN and CDR2 SYDVKM. The CDR3 sequence is 12 residues long. Trimming pared 3 bases from V and 6 bases from J, leaving 8 bases between. CDR3 DNA sequence: TGTGCCAGCAGTTTCGGGTCCTCTGAAGCTTTCTTT. Translated: CASSFGSSEAFF.

The table lists this clonotype with many counts. V gene TRBV3-1 combines with J gene TRBJ1-1; no clear D. Germline CDR1 LGHDT, CDR2 YNNKEL (reference sequence). V was clipped by 2 bases and J by 4 bases, with 8 bases between them. This CDR3 comprises 13 residues. The CDR3 nucleotides are TGTGCCAGCAGCCAAAACGGCGGCACTGAAGCTTTCTTT. Amino acids: CASSQNGGTEAFF.

Note on this clonotype: An end of the junction differs from the germline gene, which may be a read error. The rearrangement joins TRBV4-1 to TRBJ1-1; D is ambiguous. The V gene's germline CDR1 is MGHRA and CDR2 YSYEKL. The CDR3 consists of 17 residues. CDR3 sequence: CASSQDVGWWPVAEAFF. The CDR3 region has the DNA TGCGCAAGCAGCCAAGACGTGGGATGGTGGCCAGTCGCTGAAGCTTTCTTT.

This clonotype was detected ten times or more. V and J are TRBV20-1 and TRBJ1-2, with D possibly matching TRBD1 (6 bases). The CDR3 is 12 amino acids. Trimming pared 3 bases from V and 7 bases from J, leaving 12 bases between. CDR1 is DFQATT and CDR2 is SNEGSKA in the germline V gene (reference sequence). CDR3 sequence reads: CSASGGRGGYTF. The CDR3 nucleotides read TGCAGTGCTAGTGGGGGGCGGGGTGGCTACACCTTC.

This clonotype qualifies as medium-sized. The genes are TRBV5-1 and TRBJ2-1, with 10 bases that match TRBD2. CDR3 length: 15 amino acids. Germline trimming cut 1 base from V and 9 bases from J; bases unmatched to any gene: 7. Looked up from germline, CDR1 is SGHRS and CDR2 is YFSETQ. The CDR3 DNA follows: TGCGCCAGCAGCTTGCCCAGCGGGGGGGCCACTGAGCAGTTCTTC. Protein: CASSLPSGGATEQFF. Combining the CDR3 with reference TRBV5-1 and TRBJ2-1 gives the whole variable domain KAGVTQTPRYLIKTRGQQVTLSCSPISGHRSVSWYQQTPGQGLQFLFEYFSETQRNKGNFPGRFSGRQFSNSRSEMNVSTLELGDSALYLCASSLPSGGATEQFFGPGTRLTVL.